The rows below give T cell receptor beta chains drawn from one sample of a study of PD-1 blockade in classical Hodgkin lymphoma. Data came from immunoSEQ multiplex PCR; TCRdb stores just in-frame clones and leaves some out. The data show 95,000 to 100,000 clones, around 89% seen once. The sample consisted of peripheral blood mononuclear cells (PBMCs), taken before the second cycle of nivolumab. Receptors were obtained from a human donor with classical Hodgkin lymphoma. CDR3s include the opening cysteine and the closing phenylalanine or tryptophan. Fields, in order: clone size, V gene, J gene, CDR3 protein. Rows may omit the clone size; those that give it use once, few, many or a size class.

size: medium-sized
V: TRBV27
J: TRBJ1-2
CDR3: CASSLARDYGYTF

size: .
V: TRBV11-2
J: TRBJ1-2
CDR3: CASSLELRDHKGYTF

size: .
V: TRBV11-2
J: TRBJ2-2
CDR3: CASAGQTNTGELFF

size: .
V: TRBV30
J: TRBJ2-3
CDR3: CAWSPEALDTQYF

size: .
V: TRBV6-1
J: TRBJ2-3
CDR3: CASSELRTGGADTQYF

size: once
V: TRBV19
J: TRBJ2-7
CDR3: CASSGGAGYEQYF

size: .
V: TRBV30
J: TRBJ1-5
CDR3: CAWSPGPVNQPQHF

size: .
V: TRBV11-2
J: TRBJ2-5
CDR3: CASSLVRGDGQETQYF

size: .
V: TRBV4-2
J: TRBJ2-7
CDR3: CASSQFRDPNYEQYF

size: few
V: TRBV7-2
J: TRBJ2-5
CDR3: CASSNPPGRETQYF

size: .
V: TRBV20-1
J: TRBJ1-1
CDR3: CSALRRVSFF

size: .
V: TRBV30
J: TRBJ2-3
CDR3: CAWSVVDTQYF

size: .
V: TRBV18
J: TRBJ1-1
CDR3: CASSPGAPETEAFF

size: .
V: TRBV2
J: TRBJ2-1
CDR3: CASTRGAYNEQFF

size: .
V: TRBV7-9
J: TRBJ2-7
CDR3: CASSLIVLAGTYEQYF

size: .
V: TRBV18
J: TRBJ2-7
CDR3: CASSPETGREQYF

size: .
V: TRBV5-5
J: TRBJ1-5
CDR3: CASSLVGTGFNQPQHF

size: .
V: TRBV10-2
J: TRBJ1-2
CDR3: CASSDLSNYGYTF

size: .
V: TRBV7-2
J: TRBJ2-1
CDR3: CASSAVPMRGENEQFF

size: .
V: TRBV7-2
J: TRBJ1-2
CDR3: CASSLTGVGYTF

size: .
V: TRBV6-4
J: TRBJ1-3
CDR3: CASSDSKVRPHADGGNTIYF

size: .
V: TRBV4-1
J: TRBJ2-1
CDR3: CASSQDRGLGNEQFF

size: .
V: TRBV5-1
J: TRBJ1-2
CDR3: CASSLGLTANYGYTF

size: .
V: TRBV7-8
J: TRBJ2-7
CDR3: CASSRRDRSYEQYF

size: .
V: TRBV5-6
J: TRBJ2-3
CDR3: CASSLVGSTDTQYF

size: .
V: TRBV18
J: TRBJ2-1
CDR3: CASSFGLAGLYNEQFF

size: .
V: TRBV20-1
J: TRBJ2-7
CDR3: CSARDDYEQYF

size: .
V: TRBV7-5
J: TRBJ2-3
CDR3: CVRSLEWKVISTDTQYF

size: .
V: TRBV30
J: TRBJ1-2
CDR3: CAWSEDRANTF

size: few
V: TRBV11-2
J: TRBJ2-1
CDR3: CATSIGQAGVNEQFF

size: .
V: TRBV7-2
J: TRBJ2-5
CDR3: CASSWPTGGRETQYF

size: .
V: TRBV27
J: TRBJ2-7
CDR3: CASSLSGQAGLYEQYF

size: .
V: TRBV20-1
J: TRBJ2-3
CDR3: CSASWDDTQYF

size: few
V: TRBV30
J: TRBJ1-1
CDR3: CAWNVLPNTEAFF

size: .
V: TRBV5-5
J: TRBJ1-3
CDR3: CASSLEPSGNTIYF

size: once
V: TRBV19
J: TRBJ1-6
CDR3: CASSISTKDSPLHF

size: .
V: TRBV5-5
J: TRBJ2-2
CDR3: CASSIRQVDTGELFF

size: .
V: TRBV30
J: TRBJ2-7
CDR3: CAWSGGTYEQYF

size: .
V: TRBV7-8
J: TRBJ2-3
CDR3: CASSLMGQGAGTDTQYF

size: .
V: TRBV18
J: TRBJ1-1
CDR3: CATREGGNTEAFF

size: .
V: TRBV4-3
J: TRBJ2-2
CDR3: CASSGTSWHGELFF

size: .
V: TRBV27
J: TRBJ1-6
CDR3: CASGMDRVILGAYNSPLHF

size: .
V: TRBV7-3
J: TRBJ1-1
CDR3: CASSLYVGALNTEAFF

size: .
V: TRBV7-6
J: TRBJ2-7
CDR3: CASSGTVNEQYF